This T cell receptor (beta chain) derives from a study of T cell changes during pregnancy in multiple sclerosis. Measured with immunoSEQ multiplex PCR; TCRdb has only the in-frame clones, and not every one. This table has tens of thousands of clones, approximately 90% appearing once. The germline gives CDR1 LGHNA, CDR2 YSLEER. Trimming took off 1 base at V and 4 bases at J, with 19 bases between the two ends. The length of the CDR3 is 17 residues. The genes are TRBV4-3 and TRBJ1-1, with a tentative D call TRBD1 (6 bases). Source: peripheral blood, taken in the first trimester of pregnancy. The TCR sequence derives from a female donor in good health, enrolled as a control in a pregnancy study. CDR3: CASSQVRSNRVITEAFF. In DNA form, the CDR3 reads TGCGCCAGCAGCCAAGTACGGTCGAACAGGGTCATCACTGAAGCTTTCTTT.